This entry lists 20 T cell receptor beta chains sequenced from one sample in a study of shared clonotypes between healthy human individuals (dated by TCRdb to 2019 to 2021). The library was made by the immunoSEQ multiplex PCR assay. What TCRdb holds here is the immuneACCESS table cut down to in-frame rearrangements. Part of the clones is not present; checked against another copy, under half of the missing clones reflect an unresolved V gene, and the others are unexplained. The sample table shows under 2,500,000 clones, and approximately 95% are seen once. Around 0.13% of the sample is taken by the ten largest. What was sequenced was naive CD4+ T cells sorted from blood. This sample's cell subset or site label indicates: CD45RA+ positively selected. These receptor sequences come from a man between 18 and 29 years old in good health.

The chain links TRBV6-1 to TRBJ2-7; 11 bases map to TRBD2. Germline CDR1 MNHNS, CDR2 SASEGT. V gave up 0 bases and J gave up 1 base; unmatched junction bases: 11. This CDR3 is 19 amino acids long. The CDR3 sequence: CASSEAGGPGLAASYEQYF. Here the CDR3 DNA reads TGTGCCAGCAGTGAAGCGGGGGGCCCGGGACTAGCGGCTTCCTACGAGCAGTACTTC.

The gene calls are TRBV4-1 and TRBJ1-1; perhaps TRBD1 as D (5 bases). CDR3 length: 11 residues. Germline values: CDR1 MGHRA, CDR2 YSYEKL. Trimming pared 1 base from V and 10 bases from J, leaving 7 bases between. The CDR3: CASSQGGGAFF. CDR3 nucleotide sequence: TGCGCCAGCAGCCAAGGCGGGGGAGCTTTCTTT.

The CDR3 DNA reads as TGTGCCATCAGTGAGTCGGGACAGGGGGTTACCGGGGAGCTGTTTTTT. It is translated as CAISESGQGVTGELFF. The chain combines TRBV10-3 with TRBJ2-2, with 11 positions matching TRBD1. Per germline, CDR1 ENHRY and CDR2 SYGVKD. The CDR3 contains 16 residues. The trim removed 0 bases at V and 5 bases at J, leaving 2 bases unmatched.

Here the CDR3 reads CSVGDRDVTQYF. The CDR3 DNA sequence: TGCAGCGTGGGGGACAGGGACGTGACCCAGTACTTC. V gene TRBV29-1 combines with J gene TRBJ2-5; 9 positions agree with TRBD1. The trim removed 6 bases at V and 7 bases at J, leaving 6 bases unmatched. Germline assignment: CDR1 SQVTM and CDR2 ANQGSEA. The CDR3 length is 12 residues.

The DNA of the CDR3 is TGTGCCAGCAGTGCTTACAGGGGGCCATATCAGCAGTACTTC. It codes for CASSAYRGPYQQYF. V and J are TRBV6-1 and TRBJ2-7; 9 nucleotides agree with TRBD1. Germline V gene lookup returns CDR1 MNHNS and CDR2 SASEGT. J lost 8 bases, V lost 4 bases, and 9 bases had no gene match. The CDR3 is made up of 14 amino acids.

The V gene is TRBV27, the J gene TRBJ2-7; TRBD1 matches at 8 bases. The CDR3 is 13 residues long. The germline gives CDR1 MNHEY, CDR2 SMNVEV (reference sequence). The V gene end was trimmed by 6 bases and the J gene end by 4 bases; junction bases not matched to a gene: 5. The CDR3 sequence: CASRIQGAYEQYF. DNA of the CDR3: TGTGCCAGCAGGATTCAGGGGGCTTACGAGCAGTACTTC.

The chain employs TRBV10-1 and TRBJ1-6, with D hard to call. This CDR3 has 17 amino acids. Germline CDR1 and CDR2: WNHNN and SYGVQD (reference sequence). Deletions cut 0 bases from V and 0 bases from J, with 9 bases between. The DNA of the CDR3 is TGCGCCAGCAGTGAGTCGAACCGGGGCTCCTATAATTCACCCCTCCACTTT. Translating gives CASSESNRGSYNSPLHF.

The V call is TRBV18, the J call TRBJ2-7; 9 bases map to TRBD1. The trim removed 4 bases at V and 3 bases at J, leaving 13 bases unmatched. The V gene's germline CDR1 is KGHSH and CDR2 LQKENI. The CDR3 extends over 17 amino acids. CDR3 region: CASSLLMPGQGVYEQYF. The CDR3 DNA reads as TGTGCCAGCTCACTCCTGATGCCGGGACAGGGAGTCTACGAGCAGTACTTC. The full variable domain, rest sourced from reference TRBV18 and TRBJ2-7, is NAGVMQNPRHLVRRRGQEARLRCSPMKGHSHVYWYRQLPEEGLKFMVYLQKENIIDESGMPKERFSAEFPKEGPSILRIQQVVRGDSAAYFCASSLLMPGQGVYEQYFGPGTRLTVT.

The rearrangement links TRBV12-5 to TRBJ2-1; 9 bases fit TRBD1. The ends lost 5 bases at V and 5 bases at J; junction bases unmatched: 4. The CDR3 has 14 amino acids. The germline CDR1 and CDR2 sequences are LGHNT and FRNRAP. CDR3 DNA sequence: TGTGCTAGTGGTCCCGGACAGGGGAACAATGAGCAGTTCTTC. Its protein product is CASGPGQGNNEQFF.

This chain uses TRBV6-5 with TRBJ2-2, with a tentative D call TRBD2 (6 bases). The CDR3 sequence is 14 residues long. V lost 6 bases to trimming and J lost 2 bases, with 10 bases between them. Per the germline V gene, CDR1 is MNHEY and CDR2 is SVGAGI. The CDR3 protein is CASRTGLNTGELFF. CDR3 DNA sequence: TGTGCCAGCAGGACGGGACTTAACACCGGGGAGCTGTTTTTT.

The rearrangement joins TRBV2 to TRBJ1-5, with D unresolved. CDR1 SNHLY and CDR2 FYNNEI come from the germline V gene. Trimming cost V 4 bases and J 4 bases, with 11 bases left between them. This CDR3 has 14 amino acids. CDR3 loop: CASSVESENQPQHF. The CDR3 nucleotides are TGTGCCAGCAGTGTCGAGTCTGAGAATCAGCCCCAGCATTTT. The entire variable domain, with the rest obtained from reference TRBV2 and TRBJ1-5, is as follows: EPEVTQTPSHQVTQMGQEVILRCVPISNHLYFYWYRQILGQKVEFLVSFYNNEISEKSEIFDDQFSVERPDGSNFTLKIRSTKLEDSAMYFCASSVESENQPQHFGDGTRLSIL.

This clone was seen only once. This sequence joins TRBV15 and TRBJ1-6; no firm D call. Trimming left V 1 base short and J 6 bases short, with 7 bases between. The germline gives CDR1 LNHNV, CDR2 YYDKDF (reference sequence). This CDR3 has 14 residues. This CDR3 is CATSRGELNSPLHF. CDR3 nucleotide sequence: TGTGCCACCAGCAGAGGTGAACTTAATTCACCCCTCCACTTT.

CDR3 in DNA: TGCGCCAGCAGCCAAGTCGTCGGAGGGGCCTTTAGGAACATTCAGTACTTC. As protein: CASSQVVGGAFRNIQYF. The rearrangement joins TRBV4-3 to TRBJ2-4; D possibly corresponds to TRBD2 (6 bases). Germline assignment: CDR1 LGHNA and CDR2 YSLEER. The V gene lost 1 base and the J gene lost 7 bases, with 20 bases spanning the gap. The CDR3 contains 17 residues.

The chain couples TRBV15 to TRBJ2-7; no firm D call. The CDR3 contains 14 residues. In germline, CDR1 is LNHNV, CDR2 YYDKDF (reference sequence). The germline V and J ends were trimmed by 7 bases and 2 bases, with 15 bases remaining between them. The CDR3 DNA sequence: TGTGCCACCAAAGAAGGGTATCAGACCTACGAGCAGTACTTC. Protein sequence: CATKEGYQTYEQYF.

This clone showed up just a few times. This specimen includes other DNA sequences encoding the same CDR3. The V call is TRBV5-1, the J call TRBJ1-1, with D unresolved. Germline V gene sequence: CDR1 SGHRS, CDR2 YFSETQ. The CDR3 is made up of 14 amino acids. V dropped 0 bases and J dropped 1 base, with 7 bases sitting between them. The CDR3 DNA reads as TGCGCCAGCAGCTTGGAACGGACGAACACTGAAGCTTTCTTT. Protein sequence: CASSLERTNTEAFF.

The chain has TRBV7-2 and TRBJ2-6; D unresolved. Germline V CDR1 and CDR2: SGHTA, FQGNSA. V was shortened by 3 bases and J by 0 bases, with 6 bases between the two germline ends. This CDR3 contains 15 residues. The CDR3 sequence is CASSLVASGANVLTF. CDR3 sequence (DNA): TGTGCCAGCAGCTTGGTGGCCTCTGGGGCCAACGTCCTGACTTTC.

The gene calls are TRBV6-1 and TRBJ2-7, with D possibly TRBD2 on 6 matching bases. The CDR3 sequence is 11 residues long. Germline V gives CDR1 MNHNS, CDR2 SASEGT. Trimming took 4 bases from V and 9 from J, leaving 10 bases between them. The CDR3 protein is CASSAGAGQYF. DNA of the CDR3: TGTGCCAGCAGTGCGGGAGCCGGGCAGTACTTC.

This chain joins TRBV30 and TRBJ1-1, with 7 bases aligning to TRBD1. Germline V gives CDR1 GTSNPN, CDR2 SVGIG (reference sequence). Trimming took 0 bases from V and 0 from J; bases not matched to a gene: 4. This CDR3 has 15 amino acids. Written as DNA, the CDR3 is TGTGCCTGGAGTGTACGTGGGACAGTGAACACTGAAGCTTTCTTT. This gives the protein CAWSVRGTVNTEAFF.

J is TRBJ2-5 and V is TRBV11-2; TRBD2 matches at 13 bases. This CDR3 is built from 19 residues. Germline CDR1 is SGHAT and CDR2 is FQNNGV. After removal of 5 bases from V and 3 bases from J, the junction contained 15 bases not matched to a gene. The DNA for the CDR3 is TGTGCCAGCAGCCGATCATCGGGACTAGCGGGGAGATGGGAAGAGACCCAGTACTTC. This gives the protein CASSRSSGLAGRWEETQYF.

CDR3 nucleotides: TGCGCCAGCAGCTTGGAAAGGGCGGACTACGAGCAGTACTTC. Residues: CASSLERADYEQYF. The chain employs TRBV5-1 and TRBJ2-7, with no clear D. From germline, CDR1 is SGHRS and CDR2 YFSETQ. V lost 0 bases, J lost 3 bases, and 10 bases lay in between. This CDR3 spans 14 amino acids.